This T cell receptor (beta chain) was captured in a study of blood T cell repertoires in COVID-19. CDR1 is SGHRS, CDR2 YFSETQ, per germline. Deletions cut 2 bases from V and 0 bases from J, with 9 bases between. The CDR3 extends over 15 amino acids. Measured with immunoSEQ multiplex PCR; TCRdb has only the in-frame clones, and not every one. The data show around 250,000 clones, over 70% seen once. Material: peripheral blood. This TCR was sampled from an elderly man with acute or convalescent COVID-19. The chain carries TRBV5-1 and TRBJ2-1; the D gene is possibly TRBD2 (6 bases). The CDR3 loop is CASSFGGVSYNEQFF. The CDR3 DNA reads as TGCGCCAGCAGCTTTGGCGGGGTCTCCTACAATGAGCAGTTCTTC.